This section outlines one TCR beta chain sequence together with its context. The assay was immunoSEQ multiplex PCR, and TCRdb's table has in-frame clones only and misses some. The profile shows tens of thousands of clones, about 93% of them singletons. These data come from a study of T cell changes during pregnancy in multiple sclerosis. The germline CDR1 and CDR2 sequences are SGHTA and FQGNSA. Unmatched junction bases numbered 6, after V lost 8 bases and J lost 5 bases. The CDR3 contains 12 residues. The chain is built from TRBV7-2 and TRBJ2-7; 7 bases fit TRBD2. This clonotype was obtained from a female donor with multiple sclerosis, enrolled in a pregnancy study. The material was CD4+ T cells from peripheral blood mononuclear cells, obtained in the third trimester of pregnancy. The CDR3 here is CASGQGGDEQYF. The CDR3 DNA reads as TGTGCCAGCGGCCAGGGAGGGGACGAGCAGTACTTC.